This T cell receptor beta chain was identified during a study of lymphopenia after photon versus proton radiotherapy. Study results and caveats: Relative stability marked proton patients; photon patients lost diversity and naive cells. In patients who died, overall survival fell as post-nadir TCR diversity dropped more. After lymphocyte nadir, photon-treated repertoires showed oligoclonal expansion, especially CD8+ Temra.

This CDR3 is 15 amino acids long. The V end was cut by 0 bases, the J end by 3 bases, with 12 bases between. Germline lookup yields CDR1 SGDLS and CDR2 YYNGEE. Assay: immunoSEQ multiplex PCR; the TCRdb copy retains only in-frame clones and omits some. The sample has 37,000 or so clones; over 75% are singletons. Concerning this clone: Its target is unknown.

The specimen was peripheral blood, collected from a patient treated with photon-based radiotherapy. The sequence came from a man aged 45-65 years with gastric cancer. This chain connects TRBV9 to TRBJ2-5; D is undetermined. For the CDR3, the DNA is TGTGCCAGCAGCGTAGGAATCCTCCCAAAAGAGACCCAGTACTTC. Its translation is CASSVGILPKETQYF.